This TCR beta chain comes out of a study of blood T cell repertoires in COVID-19. Background on the study: Researchers got acute and convalescent COVID-19 samples from the United States, Italy and Spain. Sources were T cells, B-cell-depleted T cells, or PBMCs; the material itself was cDNA or gDNA.

The germline V gene has CDR1 LNHNV and CDR2 YYDKDF (reference sequence). Trimming took off 5 bases at V and 5 bases at J, with 15 bases between the two ends. The CDR3 consists of 14 residues. In this sample, this clone turned up a few times. Original processing notes: For nucleated cells, counts were estimated from reference gene primer amplification. Profiling relied on immunoSEQ multiplex PCR, and the TCRdb table lists in-frame clones only, not all of them. V, J and clone size derive from that table, while D and trimming were established from the DNA sequence. The sample consists of 210,000 or so clones, about 82% of them appearing once.

The rearrangement uses TRBV15 and TRBJ1-2; a possible D gene is TRBD1 (5 bases). What was sequenced was peripheral blood. The TCR sequence derives from a woman of 80 years or more with acute or convalescent COVID-19. In nucleotides, the CDR3 is TGTGCCACCAGCCTAGAAGGGGCCGATTATGGCTACACCTTC. It translates to CATSLEGADYGYTF.